The source of this T cell receptor beta chain is a study of cytomegalovirus exposure and HLA in healthy donors. PCR amplification relied on 60 Vbeta primers (plus 13 Jbeta primers). The method was immunoSEQ multiplex PCR; TCRdb's version includes in-frame clones alone and lacks a portion of them. The data contain 75,000 to 100,000 clones, about 81% of them singletons. This clonotype originated in a man in his forties in good health and CMV-seropositive. Sample: PBMCs.

CDR3 nucleotides: TGTGCCAGCAAAATAGCCGGGTATGGCACAGATACGCAGTATTTT. This gives the protein CASKIAGYGTDTQYF. The rearrangement links TRBV7-2 to TRBJ2-3; no clear D. Trimming shortened V by 7 bases and J by 1 base, and 15 bases separated the two germline ends. Germline V gene lookup returns CDR1 SGHTA and CDR2 FQGNSA. This CDR3 is built from 15 residues.